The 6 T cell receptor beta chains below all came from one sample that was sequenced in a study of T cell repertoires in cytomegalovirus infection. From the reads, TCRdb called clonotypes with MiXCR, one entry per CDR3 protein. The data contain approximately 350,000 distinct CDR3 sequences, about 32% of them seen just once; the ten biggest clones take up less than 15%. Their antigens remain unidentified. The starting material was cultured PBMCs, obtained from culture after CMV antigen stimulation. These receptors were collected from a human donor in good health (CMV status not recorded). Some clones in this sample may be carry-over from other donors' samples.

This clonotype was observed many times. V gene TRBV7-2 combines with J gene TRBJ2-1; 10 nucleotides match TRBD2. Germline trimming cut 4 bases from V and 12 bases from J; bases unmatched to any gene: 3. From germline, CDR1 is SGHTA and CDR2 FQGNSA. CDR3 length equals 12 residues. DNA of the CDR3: TGTGCCAGCAGCTCTCAGCGGGAGGGGCAGTTCTTC. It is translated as CASSSQREGQFF.

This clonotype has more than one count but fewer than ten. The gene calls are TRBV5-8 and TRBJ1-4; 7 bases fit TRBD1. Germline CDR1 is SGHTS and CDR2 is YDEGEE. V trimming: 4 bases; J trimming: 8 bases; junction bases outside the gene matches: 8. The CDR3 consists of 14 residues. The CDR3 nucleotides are TGTGCCAGCAGCATAACAGGGGTGAGGGAAAAACTGTTTTTT. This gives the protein CASSITGVREKLFF.

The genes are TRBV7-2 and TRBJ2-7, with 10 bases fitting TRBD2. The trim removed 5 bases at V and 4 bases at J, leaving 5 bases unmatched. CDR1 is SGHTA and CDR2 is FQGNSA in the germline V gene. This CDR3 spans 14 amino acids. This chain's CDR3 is CASSRTSGEYEQYF. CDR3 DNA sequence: TGTGCCAGCAGCAGGACTAGCGGAGAATACGAGCAGTACTTC.

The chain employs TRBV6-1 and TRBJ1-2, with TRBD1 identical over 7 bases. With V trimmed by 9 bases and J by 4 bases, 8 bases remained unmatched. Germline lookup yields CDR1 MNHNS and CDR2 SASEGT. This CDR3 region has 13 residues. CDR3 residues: CASHKGASYGYTF. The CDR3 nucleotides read TGTGCCAGTCACAAGGGGGCTAGCTATGGCTACACCTTC.

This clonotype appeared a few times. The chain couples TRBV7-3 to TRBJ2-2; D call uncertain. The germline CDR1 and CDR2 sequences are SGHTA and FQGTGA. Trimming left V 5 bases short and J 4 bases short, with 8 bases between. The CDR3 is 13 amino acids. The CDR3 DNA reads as TGTGCCAGCAGCCAAAGTAGCACCGGGGAGCTGTTTTTT. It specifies CASSQSSTGELFF. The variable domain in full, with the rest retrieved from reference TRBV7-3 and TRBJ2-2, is GAGVSQTPSNKVTEKGKYVELRCDPISGHTALYWYRQSLGQGPEFLIYFQGTGAADDSGLPNDRFFAVRPEGSVSTLKIQRTERGDSAVYLCASSQSSTGELFFGEGSRLTVL.

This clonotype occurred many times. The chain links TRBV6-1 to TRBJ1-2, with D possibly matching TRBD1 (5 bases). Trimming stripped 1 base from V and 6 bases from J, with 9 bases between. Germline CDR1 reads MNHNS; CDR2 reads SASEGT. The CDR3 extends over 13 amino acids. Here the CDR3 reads CASSEGIGDGYTF. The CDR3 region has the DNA TGTGCCAGCAGTGAAGGCATAGGGGATGGCTACACCTTC.